This record concerns one T cell receptor beta chain sequence. The record originates from a study of early T cells in non-severe SARS-CoV-2 infection. Molecules of cDNA were individually given unique molecular identifiers that were attached to them. Via MiXCR, TCRdb re-called the 5' RACE reads, giving one row per CDR3 protein. The sample records some 81,000 distinct CDR3 sequences, about a sixth being singletons. This sequence was found in an adult who was a healthcare worker with PCR-confirmed SARS-CoV-2 infection or an uninfected control (not recorded which). The sequenced sample consisted of whole blood.

CDR3 in DNA: TGTGCCAGCTCACCAGGGACACAAGAGACCCAGTACTTC. Its translation: CASSPGTQETQYF. This chain links TRBV18 with TRBJ2-5; TRBD1 might be the D (6 bases). Trimming took off 2 bases at V and 2 bases at J, with 6 bases between the two ends. Per the germline V gene, CDR1 is KGHSH and CDR2 is LQKENI. CDR3 length: 13 amino acids. The full variable domain, with the rest looked up from reference TRBV18 and TRBJ2-5, is NAGVMQNPRHLVRRRGQEARLRCSPMKGHSHVYWYRQLPEEGLKFMVYLQKENIIDESGMPKERFSAEFPKEGPSILRIQQVVRGDSAAYFCASSPGTQETQYFGPGTRLLVL.